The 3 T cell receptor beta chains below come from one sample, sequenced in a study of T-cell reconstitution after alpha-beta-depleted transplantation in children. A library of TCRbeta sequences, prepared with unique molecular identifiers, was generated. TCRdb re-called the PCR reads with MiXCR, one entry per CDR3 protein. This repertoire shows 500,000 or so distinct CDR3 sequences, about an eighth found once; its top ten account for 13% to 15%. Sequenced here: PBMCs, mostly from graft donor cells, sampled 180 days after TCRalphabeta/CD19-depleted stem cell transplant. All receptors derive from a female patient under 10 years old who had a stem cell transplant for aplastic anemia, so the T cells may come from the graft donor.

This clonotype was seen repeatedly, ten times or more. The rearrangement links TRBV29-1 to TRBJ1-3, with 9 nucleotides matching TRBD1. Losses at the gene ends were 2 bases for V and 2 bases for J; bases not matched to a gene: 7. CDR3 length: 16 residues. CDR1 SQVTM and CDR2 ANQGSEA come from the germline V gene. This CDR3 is CSVENRQGVAGNTIYF. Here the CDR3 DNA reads TGCAGCGTTGAAAATCGACAGGGGGTAGCTGGAAACACCATATATTTT.

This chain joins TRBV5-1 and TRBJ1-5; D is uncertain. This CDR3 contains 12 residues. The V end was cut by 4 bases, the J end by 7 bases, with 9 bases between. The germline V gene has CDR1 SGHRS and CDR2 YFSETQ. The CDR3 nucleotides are TGCGCCAGCAGCCGAAATGGGCAGCCCCAGCATTTT. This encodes CASSRNGQPQHF. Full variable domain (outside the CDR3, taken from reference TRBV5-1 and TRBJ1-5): KAGVTQTPRYLIKTRGQQVTLSCSPISGHRSVSWYQQTPGQGLQFLFEYFSETQRNKGNFPGRFSGRQFSNSRSEMNVSTLELGDSALYLCASSRNGQPQHFGDGTRLSIL.

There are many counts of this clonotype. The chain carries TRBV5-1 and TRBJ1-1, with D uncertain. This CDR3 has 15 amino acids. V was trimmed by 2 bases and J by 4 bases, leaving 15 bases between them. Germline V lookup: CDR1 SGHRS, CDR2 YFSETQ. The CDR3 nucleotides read TGCGCCAGCAGCTTTGGGCAGCTCATAGGCACTGAAGCTTTCTTT. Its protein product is CASSFGQLIGTEAFF.